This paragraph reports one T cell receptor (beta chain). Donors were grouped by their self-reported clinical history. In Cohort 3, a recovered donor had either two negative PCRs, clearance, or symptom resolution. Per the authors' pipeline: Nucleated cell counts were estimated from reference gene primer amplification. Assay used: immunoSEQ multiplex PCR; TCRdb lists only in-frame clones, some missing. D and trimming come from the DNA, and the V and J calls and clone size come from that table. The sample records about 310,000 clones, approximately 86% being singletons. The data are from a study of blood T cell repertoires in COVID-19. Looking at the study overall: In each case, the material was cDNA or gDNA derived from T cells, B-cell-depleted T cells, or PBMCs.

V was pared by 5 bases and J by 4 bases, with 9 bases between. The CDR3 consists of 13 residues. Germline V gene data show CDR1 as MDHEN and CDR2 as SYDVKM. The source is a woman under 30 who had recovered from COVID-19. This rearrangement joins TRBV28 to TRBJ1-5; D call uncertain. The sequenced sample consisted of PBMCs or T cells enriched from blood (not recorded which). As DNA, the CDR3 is TGTGCCAGCAGTCCCGCGGGGAATCAGCCCCAGCATTTT. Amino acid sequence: CASSPAGNQPQHF. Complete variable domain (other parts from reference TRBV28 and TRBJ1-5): DVKVTQSSRYLVKRTGEKVFLECVQDMDHENMFWYRQDPGLGLRLIYFSYDVKMKEKGDIPEGYSVSREKKERFSLILESASTNQTSMYLCASSPAGNQPQHFGDGTRLSIL.